The 9 T cell receptor beta chains presented below share a single source sample, sequenced in a study of blood T cell repertoires in COVID-19. The method was immunoSEQ multiplex PCR; TCRdb's version includes in-frame clones alone and lacks a portion of them. The profile covers under 200,000 clones, with about 91% appearing a single time and under 5% taken by the ten largest. Sequencing was done on a sample of peripheral blood. These receptors were collected from a woman aged 55 to 70 who had recovered from COVID-19.

This clone has just one count. The chain carries TRBV5-1 and TRBJ2-4, with 7 positions matching TRBD2. Trimming cost V 0 bases and J 6 bases; bases outside gene matches: 6. The germline V gene has CDR1 SGHRS and CDR2 YFSETQ. The CDR3 totals 15 residues. The CDR3, as DNA: TGCGCCAGCAGCTTGGAGGGAGGGGTTGGAAACATTCAGTACTTC. Residues: CASSLEGGVGNIQYF.

The chain recombines TRBV9 with TRBJ2-7; TRBD1 agrees at 9 bases. Looked up from germline, CDR1 is SGDLS and CDR2 is YYNGEE. The V and J ends lost 3 bases and 3 bases, in that order; junction bases with no gene match: 4. The CDR3 is 14 amino acids. CDR3 in amino acids: CASSAGQGDYEQYF. The CDR3 nucleotides are TGTGCCAGCAGCGCGGGACAGGGAGACTACGAGCAGTACTTC.

The gene calls are TRBV15 and TRBJ1-4; D call uncertain. The CDR3 is 15 amino acids. The V end lost 0 bases, the J end lost 8 bases, and 13 bases lay between the germline ends. Germline CDR1 LNHNV, CDR2 YYDKDF (reference sequence). The CDR3 spells CATSRDLGRREKLFF. In DNA, the CDR3 is TGTGCCACCAGCAGAGATCTTGGGCGGAGGGAAAAACTGTTTTTT.

This clone has just one count. V gene TRBV10-3 combines with J gene TRBJ2-1, with 8 bases matching TRBD2. Germline CDR1 and CDR2: ENHRY and SYGVKD. V was pared by 4 bases and J by 4 bases, with 15 bases of the junction left unmatched. The length of the CDR3 is 18 residues. The CDR3 region is CAISGDFAAGGEYNEQFF. Here the CDR3 DNA reads TGTGCCATCAGTGGAGATTTCGCGGCGGGGGGAGAGTACAATGAGCAGTTCTTC.

The chain uses TRBV19 and TRBJ1-6; 10 bases fit TRBD1. Germline CDR1 reads LNHDA; CDR2 reads SQIVND (reference sequence). Germline trimming cut 9 bases from V and 8 bases from J; bases unmatched to any gene: 7. CDR3 length equals 14 residues. Here the CDR3 reads CASDRGRGDSPLHF. CDR3 sequence (DNA): TGTGCCAGCGACAGGGGGCGGGGAGATTCACCCCTCCACTTT.

The V call is TRBV2, the J call TRBJ2-7, with D unclear. V gave up 5 bases and J gave up 5 bases, with 7 bases separating them. The germline V gene has CDR1 SNHLY and CDR2 FYNNEI. The CDR3 has 11 amino acids. CDR3 sequence (DNA): TGTGCCAGCAGTTATACACACGAGCAGTACTTC. Encoded protein: CASSYTHEQYF. The complete variable domain, with remaining parts taken from reference TRBV2 and TRBJ2-7, reads EPEVTQTPSHQVTQMGQEVILRCVPISNHLYFYWYRQILGQKVEFLVSFYNNEISEKSEIFDDQFSVERPDGSNFTLKIRSTKLEDSAMYFCASSYTHEQYFGPGTRLTVT.

The chain has TRBV7-9 and TRBJ1-6; the D gene is possibly TRBD1 (5 bases). Germline V lookup: CDR1 SEHNR, CDR2 FQNEAQ (reference sequence). V lost 5 bases and J lost 7, with 12 bases in between. This CDR3 is 14 amino acids long. The CDR3 spells CASSPTDRNSPLHF. CDR3 coding DNA: TGTGCCAGCAGCCCCACTGACAGAAATTCACCCCTCCACTTT.

The V and J genes are TRBV5-1 and TRBJ2-2; 12 bases are shared with TRBD1. Trimming at V came to 0 bases and at J to 7 bases, leaving 4 bases not matched to a gene. The CDR3 totals 16 residues. Germline CDR1 reads SGHRS; CDR2 reads YFSETQ. CDR3 in amino acids: CASSLGDRGPNGELFF. The CDR3 DNA reads TGCGCCAGCAGCTTGGGGGACAGGGGGCCGAACGGGGAGCTGTTTTTT. Filled out from reference TRBV5-1 and TRBJ2-2, the complete variable domain reads KAGVTQTPRYLIKTRGQQVTLSCSPISGHRSVSWYQQTPGQGLQFLFEYFSETQRNKGNFPGRFSGRQFSNSRSEMNVSTLELGDSALYLCASSLGDRGPNGELFFGEGSRLTVL.

The CDR3 reads CASSLTGVQETQYF. CDR3 in DNA: TGTGCCAGTAGTTTGACAGGCGTCCAAGAGACCCAGTACTTC. V usage is TRBV19 and J usage is TRBJ2-5, with a weak D call TRBD1 (6 bases). The CDR3 runs 14 residues. The V gene lost 5 bases and the J gene lost 1 base, with 11 bases spanning the gap. Germline values: CDR1 LNHDA, CDR2 SQIVND (reference sequence). The full variable domain, its missing parts supplied by reference TRBV19 and TRBJ2-5, is DGGITQSPKYLFRKEGQNVTLSCEQNLNHDAMYWYRQDPGQGLRLIYYSQIVNDFQKGDIAEGYSVSREKKESFPLTVTSAQKNPTAFYLCASSLTGVQETQYFGPGTRLLVL.